The following is a TCR beta chain sequence with its context. This CDR3 is 14 amino acids long. Germline CDR1 SGHNT, CDR2 YYREEE (reference sequence). The V gene lost 4 bases and the J gene lost 4 bases, with 14 bases spanning the gap. This sample was included in a study of T cell changes during pregnancy in multiple sclerosis. Sequencing was performed with immunoSEQ multiplex PCR; in TCRdb, only in-frame clones are kept and a portion is missing. The sample has about 38,000 clones, roughly 89% seen once. The source is a female donor with multiple sclerosis, enrolled in a pregnancy study. The chain joins TRBV5-4 to TRBJ1-2; no clear D gene. The sample consisted of CD4+ T cells from peripheral blood mononuclear cells, taken before pregnancy. The CDR3: CASSPGLTGYGYTF. CDR3 DNA sequence: TGTGCCAGCAGCCCGGGTTTAACGGGCTATGGCTACACCTTC.